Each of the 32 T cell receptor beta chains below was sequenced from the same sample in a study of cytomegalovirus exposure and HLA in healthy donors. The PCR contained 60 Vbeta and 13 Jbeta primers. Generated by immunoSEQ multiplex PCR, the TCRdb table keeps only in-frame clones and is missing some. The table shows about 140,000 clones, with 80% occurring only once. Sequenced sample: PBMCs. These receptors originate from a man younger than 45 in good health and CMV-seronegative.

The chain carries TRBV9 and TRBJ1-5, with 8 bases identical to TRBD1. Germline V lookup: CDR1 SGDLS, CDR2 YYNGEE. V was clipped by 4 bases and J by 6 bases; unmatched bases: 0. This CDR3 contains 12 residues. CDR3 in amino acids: CASSTGGQPQHF. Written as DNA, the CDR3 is TGTGCCAGCAGCACAGGGGGTCAGCCCCAGCATTTT.

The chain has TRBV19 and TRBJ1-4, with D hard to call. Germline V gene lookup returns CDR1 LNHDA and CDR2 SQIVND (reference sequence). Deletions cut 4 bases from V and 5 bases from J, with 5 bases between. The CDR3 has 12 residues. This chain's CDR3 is CASSSRNEKLFF. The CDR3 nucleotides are TGTGCCAGTAGTAGCAGAAATGAAAAACTGTTTTTT. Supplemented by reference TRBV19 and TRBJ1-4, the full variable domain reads DGGITQSPKYLFRKEGQNVTLSCEQNLNHDAMYWYRQDPGQGLRLIYYSQIVNDFQKGDIAEGYSVSREKKESFPLTVTSAQKNPTAFYLCASSSRNEKLFFGSGTQLSVL.

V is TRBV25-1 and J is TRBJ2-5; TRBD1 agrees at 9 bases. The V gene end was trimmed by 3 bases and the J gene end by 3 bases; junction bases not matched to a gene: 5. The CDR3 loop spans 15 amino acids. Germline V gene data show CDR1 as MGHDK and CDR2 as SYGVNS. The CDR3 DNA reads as TGTGCCAGCAGTGAGGACAGGGGAGGGGAAGAGACCCAGTACTTC. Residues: CASSEDRGGEETQYF.

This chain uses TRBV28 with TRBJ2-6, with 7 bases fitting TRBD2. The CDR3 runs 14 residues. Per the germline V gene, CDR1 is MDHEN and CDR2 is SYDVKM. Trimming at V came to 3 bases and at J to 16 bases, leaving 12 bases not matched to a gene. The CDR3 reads CASSLGGNGVFLTF. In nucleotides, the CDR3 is TGTGCCAGCAGTTTGGGAGGGAACGGGGTCTTTCTGACTTTC.

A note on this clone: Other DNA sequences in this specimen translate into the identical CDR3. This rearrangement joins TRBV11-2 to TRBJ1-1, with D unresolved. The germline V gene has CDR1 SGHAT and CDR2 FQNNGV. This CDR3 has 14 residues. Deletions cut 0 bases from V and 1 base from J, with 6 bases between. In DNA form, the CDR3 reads TGTGCCAGCAGCTTAGAAGGGAGGAACACTGAAGCTTTCTTT. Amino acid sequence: CASSLEGRNTEAFF.

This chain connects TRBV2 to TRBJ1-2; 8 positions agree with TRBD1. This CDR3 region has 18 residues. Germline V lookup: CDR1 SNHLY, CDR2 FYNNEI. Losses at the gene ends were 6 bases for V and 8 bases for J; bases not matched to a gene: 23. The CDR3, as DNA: TGTGCCAGCAGCGCAGGAGCAGCGGCAGGGGGCGACGAAGGAGGCTACACCTTC. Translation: CASSAGAAAGGDEGGYTF.

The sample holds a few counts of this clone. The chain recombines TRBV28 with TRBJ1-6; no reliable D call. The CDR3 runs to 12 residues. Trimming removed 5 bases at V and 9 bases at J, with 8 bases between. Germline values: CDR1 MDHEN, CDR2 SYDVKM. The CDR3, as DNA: TGTGCCAGCAGTGGGCCAACTTCACCCCTCCACTTT. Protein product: CASSGPTSPLHF. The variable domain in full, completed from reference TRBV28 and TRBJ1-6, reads DVKVTQSSRYLVKRTGEKVFLECVQDMDHENMFWYRQDPGLGLRLIYFSYDVKMKEKGDIPEGYSVSREKKERFSLILESASTNQTSMYLCASSGPTSPLHFGNGTRLTVT.

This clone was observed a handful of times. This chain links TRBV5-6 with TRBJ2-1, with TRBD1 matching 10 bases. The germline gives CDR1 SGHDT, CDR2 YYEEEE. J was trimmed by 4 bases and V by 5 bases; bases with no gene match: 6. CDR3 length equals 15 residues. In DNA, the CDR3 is TGTGCCAGCAGATTGACAGGGGGCGAATACAATGAGCAGTTCTTC. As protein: CASRLTGGEYNEQFF.

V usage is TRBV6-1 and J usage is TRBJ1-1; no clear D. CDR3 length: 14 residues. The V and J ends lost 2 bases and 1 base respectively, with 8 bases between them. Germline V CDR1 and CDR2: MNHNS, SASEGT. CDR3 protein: CASSEWAENTEAFF. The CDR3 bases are TGTGCCAGCAGTGAATGGGCAGAGAACACTGAAGCTTTCTTT.

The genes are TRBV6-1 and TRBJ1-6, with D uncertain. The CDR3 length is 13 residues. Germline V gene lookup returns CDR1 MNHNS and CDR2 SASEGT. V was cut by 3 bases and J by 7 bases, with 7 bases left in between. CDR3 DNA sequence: TGTGCCAGCAGTGACAGTTCGAATTCACCCCTCCACTTT. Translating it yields CASSDSSNSPLHF.

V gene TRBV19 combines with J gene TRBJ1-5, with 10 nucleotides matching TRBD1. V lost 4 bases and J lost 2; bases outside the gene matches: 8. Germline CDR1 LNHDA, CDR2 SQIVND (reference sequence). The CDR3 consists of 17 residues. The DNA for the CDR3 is TGTGCCAGTAGTAGACAGGGGGCCTGGGAGGGCAATCAGCCCCAGCATTTT. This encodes CASSRQGAWEGNQPQHF.

This chain's CDR3 is CASSADRGLGEQYF. In DNA, the CDR3 is TGTGCCAGCAGCGCCGACAGGGGATTAGGCGAGCAGTACTTC. The chain is built from TRBV9 and TRBJ2-7, with 8 bases fitting TRBD1. The germline gives CDR1 SGDLS, CDR2 YYNGEE. V was pared by 3 bases and J by 6 bases, with 8 bases of the junction left unmatched. The CDR3 totals 14 residues.

The CDR3 nucleotides are TGTGCCAGCTCACCGACTCCGGGACAGAATGGCTACACCTTC. It codes for CASSPTPGQNGYTF. The chain joins TRBV18 to TRBJ1-2, with 7 bases lining up with TRBD1. Trimming took 3 bases from V and 6 from J; bases not matched to a gene: 7. Germline-derived CDR1 and CDR2 are KGHSH and LQKENI. The CDR3 consists of 14 residues.

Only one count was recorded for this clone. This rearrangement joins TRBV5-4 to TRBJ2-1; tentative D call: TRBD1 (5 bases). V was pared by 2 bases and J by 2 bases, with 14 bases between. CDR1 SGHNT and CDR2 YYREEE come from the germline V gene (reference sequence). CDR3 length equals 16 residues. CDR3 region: CASSFKGIPTYNEQFF. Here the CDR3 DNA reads TGTGCCAGCAGCTTTAAGGGGATCCCGACCTACAATGAGCAGTTCTTC.

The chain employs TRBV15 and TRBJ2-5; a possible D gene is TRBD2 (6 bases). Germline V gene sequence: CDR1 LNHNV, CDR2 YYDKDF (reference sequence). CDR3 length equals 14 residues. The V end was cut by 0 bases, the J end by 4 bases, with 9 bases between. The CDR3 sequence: CATSRDGGRETQYF. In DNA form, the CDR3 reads TGTGCCACCAGCAGAGATGGGGGGAGAGAGACCCAGTACTTC.

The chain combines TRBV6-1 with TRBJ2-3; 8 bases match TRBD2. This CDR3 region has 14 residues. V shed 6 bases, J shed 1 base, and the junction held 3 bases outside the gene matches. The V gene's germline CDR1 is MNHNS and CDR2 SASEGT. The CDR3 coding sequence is TGTGCCAGCAGGACCGGGGGGGGCACAGATACGCAGTATTTT. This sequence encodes CASRTGGGTDTQYF.

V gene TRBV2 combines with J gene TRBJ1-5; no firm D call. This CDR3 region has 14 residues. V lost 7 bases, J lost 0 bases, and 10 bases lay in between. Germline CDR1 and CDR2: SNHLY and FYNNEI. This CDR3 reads CASTQFFSNQPQHF. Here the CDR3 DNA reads TGTGCCAGCACGCAGTTTTTTAGCAATCAGCCCCAGCATTTT.

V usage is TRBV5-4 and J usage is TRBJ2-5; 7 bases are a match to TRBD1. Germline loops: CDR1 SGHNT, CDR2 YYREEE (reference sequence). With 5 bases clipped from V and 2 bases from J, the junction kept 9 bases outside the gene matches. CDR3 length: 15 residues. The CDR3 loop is CASRGTAFPQETQYF. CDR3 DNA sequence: TGTGCCAGCAGGGGGACAGCTTTCCCACAAGAGACCCAGTACTTC.

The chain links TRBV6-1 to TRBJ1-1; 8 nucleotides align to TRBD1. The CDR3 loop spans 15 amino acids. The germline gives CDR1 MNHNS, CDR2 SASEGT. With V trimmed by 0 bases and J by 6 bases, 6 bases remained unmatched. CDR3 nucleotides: TGTGCCAGCAGTGAAGCGGCCAACAGGGGGTCTGAAGCTTTCTTT. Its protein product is CASSEAANRGSEAFF.

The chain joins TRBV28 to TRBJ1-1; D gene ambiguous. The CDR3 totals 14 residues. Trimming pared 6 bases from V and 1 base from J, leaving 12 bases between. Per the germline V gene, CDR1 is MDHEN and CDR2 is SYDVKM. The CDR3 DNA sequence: TGTGCCAGCAGCACAACGTGGAGGAACACTGAAGCTTTCTTT. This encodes CASSTTWRNTEAFF.

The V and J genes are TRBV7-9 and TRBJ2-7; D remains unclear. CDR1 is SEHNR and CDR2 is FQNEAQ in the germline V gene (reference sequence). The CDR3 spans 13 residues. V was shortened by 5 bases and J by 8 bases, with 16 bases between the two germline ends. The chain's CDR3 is CASSPAGPSKQYF. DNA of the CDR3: TGTGCCAGCAGCCCCGCCGGTCCGTCCAAGCAGTACTTC. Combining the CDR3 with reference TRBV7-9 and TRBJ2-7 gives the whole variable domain DTGVSQNPRHKITKRGQNVTFRCDPISEHNRLYWYRQTLGQGPEFLTYFQNEAQLEKSRLLSDRFSAERPKGSFSTLEIQRTEQGDSAMYLCASSPAGPSKQYFGPGTRLTVT.

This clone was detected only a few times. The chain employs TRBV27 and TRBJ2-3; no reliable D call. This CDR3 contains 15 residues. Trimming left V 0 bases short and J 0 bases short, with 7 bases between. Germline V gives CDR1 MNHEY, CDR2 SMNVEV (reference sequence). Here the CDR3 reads CASSLSVRSTDTQYF. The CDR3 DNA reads TGTGCCAGCAGTTTATCGGTACGGAGCACAGATACGCAGTATTTT.

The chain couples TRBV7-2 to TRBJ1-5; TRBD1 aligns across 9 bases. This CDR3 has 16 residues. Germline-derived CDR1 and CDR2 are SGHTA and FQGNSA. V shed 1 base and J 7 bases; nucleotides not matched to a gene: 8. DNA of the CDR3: TGTGCCAGCAGCTTAGTAAAGGGACAGGGCTGGCAGCCCCAGCATTTT. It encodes CASSLVKGQGWQPQHF. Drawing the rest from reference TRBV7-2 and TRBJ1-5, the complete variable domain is GAGVSQSPSNKVTEKGKDVELRCDPISGHTALYWYRQSLGQGLEFLIYFQGNSAPDKSGLPSDRFSAERTGGSVSTLTIQRTQQEDSAVYLCASSLVKGQGWQPQHFGDGTRLSIL.

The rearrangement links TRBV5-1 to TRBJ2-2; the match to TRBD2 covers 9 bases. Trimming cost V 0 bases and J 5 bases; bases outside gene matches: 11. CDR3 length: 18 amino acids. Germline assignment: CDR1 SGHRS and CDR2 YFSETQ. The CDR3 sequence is CASSLVLGAGGRTGELFF. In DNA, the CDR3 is TGCGCCAGCAGCTTGGTCTTAGGAGCGGGGGGACGGACCGGGGAGCTGTTTTTT. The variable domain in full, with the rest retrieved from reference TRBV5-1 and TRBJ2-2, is KAGVTQTPRYLIKTRGQQVTLSCSPISGHRSVSWYQQTPGQGLQFLFEYFSETQRNKGNFPGRFSGRQFSNSRSEMNVSTLELGDSALYLCASSLVLGAGGRTGELFFGEGSRLTVL.

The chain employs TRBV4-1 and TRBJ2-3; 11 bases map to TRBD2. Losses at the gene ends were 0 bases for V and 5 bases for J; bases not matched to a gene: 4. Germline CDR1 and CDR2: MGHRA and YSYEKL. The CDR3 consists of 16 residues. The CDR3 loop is CASSQELAGVIDTQYF. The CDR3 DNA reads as TGCGCCAGCAGCCAAGAACTAGCGGGGGTTATAGATACGCAGTATTTT.

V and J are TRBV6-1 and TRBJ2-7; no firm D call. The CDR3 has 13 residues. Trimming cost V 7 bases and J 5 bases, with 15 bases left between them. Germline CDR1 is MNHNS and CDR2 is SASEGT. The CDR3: CASNLHRDNEQYF. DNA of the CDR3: TGTGCCAGCAACTTACACCGCGACAACGAGCAGTACTTC.

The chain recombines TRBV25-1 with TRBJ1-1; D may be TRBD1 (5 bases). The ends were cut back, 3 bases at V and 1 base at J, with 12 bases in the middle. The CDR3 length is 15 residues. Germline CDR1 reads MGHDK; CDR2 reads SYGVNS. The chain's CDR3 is CASSDPRQPNTEAFF. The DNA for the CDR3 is TGTGCCAGCAGTGATCCCCGACAGCCGAACACTGAAGCTTTCTTT.

The DNA for the CDR3 is TGCGCCAGCAGCTTCACGGACAGAAGGAGGAACACTGAAGCTTTCTTT. It yields the protein CASSFTDRRRNTEAFF. The V call is TRBV5-1, the J call TRBJ1-1, with a weak D call TRBD1 (6 bases). Looked up from germline, CDR1 is SGHRS and CDR2 is YFSETQ. V was trimmed by 2 bases and J by 1 base, leaving 15 bases between them. The CDR3 spans 16 residues.

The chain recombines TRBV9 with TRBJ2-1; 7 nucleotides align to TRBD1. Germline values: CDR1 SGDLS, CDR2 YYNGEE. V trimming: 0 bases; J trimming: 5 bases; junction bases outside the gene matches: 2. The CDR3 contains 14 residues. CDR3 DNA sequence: TGTGCCAGCAGCGTAGGGGACAGAGACAATGAGCAGTTCTTC. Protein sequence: CASSVGDRDNEQFF.

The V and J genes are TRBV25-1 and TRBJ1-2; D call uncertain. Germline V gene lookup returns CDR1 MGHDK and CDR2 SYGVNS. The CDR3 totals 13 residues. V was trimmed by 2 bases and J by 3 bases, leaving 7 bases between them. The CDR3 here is CASSEAMDYGYTF. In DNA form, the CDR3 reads TGTGCCAGCAGTGAAGCGATGGACTATGGCTACACCTTC.

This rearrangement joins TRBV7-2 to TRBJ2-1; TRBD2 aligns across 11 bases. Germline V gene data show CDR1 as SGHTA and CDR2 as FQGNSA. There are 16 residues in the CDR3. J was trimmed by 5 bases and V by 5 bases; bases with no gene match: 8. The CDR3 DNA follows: TGTGCCAGCAGCGCGTTTCTAGCGGGGGGACACAATGAGCAGTTCTTC. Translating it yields CASSAFLAGGHNEQFF.

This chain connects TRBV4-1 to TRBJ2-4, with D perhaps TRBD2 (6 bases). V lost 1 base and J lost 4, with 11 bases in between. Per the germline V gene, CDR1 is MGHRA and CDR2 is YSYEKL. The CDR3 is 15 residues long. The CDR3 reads CASSQVGLNKNIQYF. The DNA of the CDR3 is TGCGCCAGCAGCCAAGTGGGACTTAATAAAAACATTCAGTACTTC.